This T cell receptor (beta chain) was identified in a study of response to subunit inactivated influenza vaccine. V was trimmed by 0 bases and J by 5 bases, leaving 17 bases between them. Germline V gene lookup returns CDR1 SGHVS and CDR2 FQNEAQ. The CDR3 has 17 residues. This clonotype has just a few counts. MiXCR, applied by TCRdb to the RT-PCR reads, yields one record per CDR3 protein. The sample has some 150,000 distinct CDR3 sequences, about 12% seen once. The same data also went into a second study, on T cells expressing NK-cell markers. This second report adds: Scientists made TCR beta cDNA using 5'RACE template switching with UMIs. Sorted T-cell subsets CD3+CD56+NKG2C+, CD3+CD56+NKG2C- and CD3+CD56-NKG2C+ were TCR beta-sequenced.

This sample comprised CD8+ T cells sorted from PBMCs, obtained 11 to 12 days after vaccination. The chain has TRBV7-8 and TRBJ2-1; the D gene is possibly TRBD2 (5 bases). The sequence was collected from a man between 50 and 59 years old who received an inactivated influenza vaccine. Here the CDR3 reads CASSLAPGENWDNEQFF. CDR3 sequence (DNA): TGTGCCAGCAGCTTAGCTCCCGGGGAAAATTGGGACAATGAGCAGTTCTTC.